The 21 T cell receptor beta chains presented below share a single source sample, sequenced in a study of early T cells in non-severe SARS-CoV-2 infection. One entry per CDR3 protein results from TCRdb running MiXCR on the 5' RACE reads. The sample lists 35,000 to 45,000 distinct CDR3 sequences, roughly 6.2% seen once, with around 7.7% in the top ten. Sequencing was performed on whole blood, taken at baseline. The receptors shown here come from an adult who was a healthcare worker with PCR-confirmed SARS-CoV-2 infection or an uninfected control (not recorded which).

The table lists this clonotype with a few counts. The J gene is TRBJ1-5, the V gene TRBV18; 9 positions agree with TRBD1. V lost 3 bases to trimming and J lost 0 bases; unmatched junction nucleotides: 3. Per the germline V gene, CDR1 is KGHSH and CDR2 is LQKENI. The CDR3 is made up of 16 amino acids. In nucleotides, the CDR3 is TGTGCCAGCTCACCCGGACAGGGGCTTAGCAATCAGCCCCAGCATTTT. Protein sequence: CASSPGQGLSNQPQHF.

This clonotype was observed many times. This chain uses TRBV28 with TRBJ2-5; no definite D call. The CDR3 spans 14 residues. The V gene's germline CDR1 is MDHEN and CDR2 SYDVKM. The ends were cut back, 7 bases at V and 3 bases at J, with 15 bases in the middle. CDR3 sequence reads: CASTSVPGKETQYF. As DNA, the CDR3 is TGTGCCAGCACTTCCGTGCCCGGAAAAGAGACCCAGTACTTC.

The V call is TRBV29-1, the J call TRBJ1-2; D gene ambiguous. The CDR3 contains 12 residues. V was trimmed by 7 bases and J by 1 base, leaving 10 bases between them. Germline loops: CDR1 SQVTM, CDR2 ANQGSEA. This CDR3 reads CSASDYNYGYTF. The CDR3 DNA reads TGCAGCGCCTCGGACTATAACTATGGCTACACCTTC. Filled out from reference TRBV29-1 and TRBJ1-2, the complete variable domain reads SAVISQKPSRDICQRGTSLTIQCQVDSQVTMMFWYRQQPGQSLTLIATANQGSEATYESGFVIDKFPISRPNLTFSTLTVSNMSPEDSSIYLCSASDYNYGYTFGSGTRLTVV.

This clonotype was counted ten times or more. The chain combines TRBV12-3 or TRBV12-4 with TRBJ2-6; TRBD2 might be the D (6 bases). With 4 bases removed from V and 4 bases from J, the gap between germline ends came to 17 bases. The CDR3 loop spans 17 amino acids. CDR3 nucleotides: TGTGCCAGCAGTTCCCCAATTCTAGCGAGGGGGGCCAACGTCCTGACTTTC. This encodes CASSSPILARGANVLTF.

This clonotype was found many times. V gene TRBV11-2 combines with J gene TRBJ2-6; D gene uncertain. The CDR3 contains 14 residues. From germline, CDR1 is SGHAT and CDR2 FQNNGV. The germline V and J ends were trimmed by 5 bases and 1 base, with 6 bases remaining between them. CDR3 protein: CASSVTSGANVLTF. CDR3 coding DNA: TGTGCCAGCAGCGTCACGTCTGGGGCCAACGTCCTGACTTTC. The complete variable domain, with remaining parts taken from reference TRBV11-2 and TRBJ2-6, reads EAGVAQSPRYKIIEKRQSVAFWCNPISGHATLYWYQQILGQGPKLLIQFQNNGVVDDSQLPKDRFSAERLKGVDSTLKIQPAKLEDSAVYLCASSVTSGANVLTFGAGSRLTVL.

This clonotype came up many times. The chain links TRBV7-9 to TRBJ2-1; tentatively, D is TRBD1 (5 bases). This CDR3 has 15 amino acids. Per germline, CDR1 SEHNR and CDR2 FQNEAQ (reference sequence). V was pared by 1 base and J by 8 bases, with 15 bases between. CDR3 in DNA: TGTGCCAGCAGCTTAGTGGCAGGGAAGGTCGATGAGCAGTTCTTC. It codes for CASSLVAGKVDEQFF.

This clonotype was seen many times. CDR3 in amino acids: CASSRRQGGNQPQHF. CDR3 DNA sequence: TGTGCCAGCAGCCGGCGACAGGGGGGCAATCAGCCCCAGCATTTT. V and J are TRBV6-2 or TRBV6-3 and TRBJ1-5; the match to TRBD1 covers 9 bases. Germline CDR1 is MNHEY and CDR2 is SVGEGT. The CDR3 sequence is 15 residues long. With V trimmed by 6 bases and J by 2 bases, 5 bases remained unmatched.

The sample holds many counts of this clonotype. This rearrangement joins TRBV19 to TRBJ1-2; 10 bases fit TRBD1. Germline values: CDR1 LNHDA, CDR2 SQIVND (reference sequence). J was trimmed by 5 bases and V by 5 bases; bases with no gene match: 8. This CDR3 has 15 amino acids. In nucleotides, the CDR3 is TGTGCCAGTAGTCTTTCCCGGGACAGGGGTTATGGCTACACCTTC. Its translation is CASSLSRDRGYGYTF.

This clonotype was seen ten or more times. The chain employs TRBV18 and TRBJ1-1; D might be TRBD1 (5 bases). Germline V gene sequence: CDR1 KGHSH, CDR2 LQKENI. The ends were cut back, 6 bases at V and 1 base at J, with 9 bases in the middle. The CDR3 contains 13 residues. The CDR3 region has the DNA TGTGCCAGCTCCCCGACAGAGAACACTGAAGCTTTCTTT. Its protein product is CASSPTENTEAFF. Supplemented by reference TRBV18 and TRBJ1-1, the full variable domain reads NAGVMQNPRHLVRRRGQEARLRCSPMKGHSHVYWYRQLPEEGLKFMVYLQKENIIDESGMPKERFSAEFPKEGPSILRIQQVVRGDSAAYFCASSPTENTEAFFGQGTRLTVV.

This clonotype came up many times. This chain uses TRBV9 with TRBJ1-6; the D gene is possibly TRBD1 (5 bases). CDR1 is SGDLS and CDR2 is YYNGEE in the germline V gene. The CDR3 is made up of 15 amino acids. V was pared by 3 bases and J by 7 bases, with 14 bases between. CDR3 residues: CASSGGTVSNSPLHF. DNA of the CDR3: TGTGCCAGCAGCGGAGGGACGGTCTCCAATTCACCCCTCCACTTT.

In its sample, this clonotype was seen many times. This chain joins TRBV10-3 and TRBJ2-3; D may be TRBD1 (6 bases). CDR1 and CDR2 from the germline V gene are ENHRY and SYGVKD. V was trimmed by 0 bases and J by 0 bases, leaving 10 bases between them. The CDR3 spans 16 residues. The CDR3 bases are TGTGCCATCAGTGAGTCTTTCACAGGGAGCACAGATACGCAGTATTTT. Its protein is CAISESFTGSTDTQYF.

The sample holds many counts of this clonotype. The chain couples TRBV18 to TRBJ1-6; a weak D match, TRBD1 (5 bases). V was shortened by 4 bases and J by 10 bases, with 14 bases between the two germline ends. The CDR3 has 14 residues. The germline V gene has CDR1 KGHSH and CDR2 LQKENI. CDR3 sequence reads: CASSLTVVESPLHF. CDR3 DNA: TGTGCCAGCTCACTGACAGTTGTGGAATCACCCCTCCACTTT. Based on the CDR3 plus reference TRBV18 and TRBJ1-6, the full variable domain is NAGVMQNPRHLVRRRGQEARLRCSPMKGHSHVYWYRQLPEEGLKFMVYLQKENIIDESGMPKERFSAEFPKEGPSILRIQQVVRGDSAAYFCASSLTVVESPLHFGNGTRLTVT.

This clonotype has more than one count but fewer than ten. The chain is built from TRBV30 and TRBJ2-7; no clear D. CDR3 length equals 14 residues. V was trimmed by 2 bases and J by 0 bases, leaving 11 bases between them. The germline V gene has CDR1 GTSNPN and CDR2 SVGIG (reference sequence). The CDR3 here is CAWSYDLISYEQYF. CDR3 nucleotide sequence: TGTGCCTGGAGTTATGACCTGATCTCCTACGAGCAGTACTTC. Filled out from reference TRBV30 and TRBJ2-7, the complete variable domain reads SQTIHQWPATLVQPVGSPLSLECTVEGTSNPNLYWYRQAAGRGLQLLFYSVGIGQISSEVPQNLSASRPQDRQFILSSKKLLLSDSGFYLCAWSYDLISYEQYFGPGTRLTVT.

This clonotype was seen repeatedly, ten times or more. V is TRBV12-3 or TRBV12-4 and J is TRBJ1-3; 7 nucleotides agree with TRBD1. V lost 5 bases, J lost 0 bases, and 10 bases stayed unmatched. CDR3 length: 17 amino acids. For the CDR3, the DNA is TGTGCCAGCAGTGCCCAGACAGGGTCGAACTCTGGAAACACCATATATTTT. This encodes CASSAQTGSNSGNTIYF.

This clonotype was detected ten times or more. The chain employs TRBV6-1 and TRBJ1-1; D unclear. Germline V gene sequence: CDR1 MNHNS, CDR2 SASEGT. V lost 6 bases to trimming and J lost 6 bases, with 20 bases between them. CDR3 length: 15 amino acids. CDR3 coding DNA: TGTGCCAGCAGACAAAGAGGCATCGCGGCGGCTGAAGCTTTCTTT. It encodes CASRQRGIAAAEAFF.

The sample holds many counts of this clonotype. The chain employs TRBV29-1 and TRBJ2-4; weak D call: TRBD1 (6 bases). This CDR3 is 14 amino acids long. Germline CDR1 reads SQVTM; CDR2 reads ANQGSEA. The ends were cut back, 6 bases at V and 0 bases at J, with 12 bases in the middle. CDR3 sequence reads: CSVIGQLAKNIQYF. For the CDR3, the DNA is TGCAGCGTCATTGGACAGCTAGCCAAAAACATTCAGTACTTC.

This clonotype was found many times. This chain uses TRBV28 with TRBJ2-1; D remains unclear. V lost 3 bases, J lost 0 bases, and 9 bases lay in between. Germline values: CDR1 MDHEN, CDR2 SYDVKM. The CDR3 consists of 15 residues. The CDR3 bases are TGTGCCAGCAGTTTCGTGGAGAGCTCCTACAATGAGCAGTTCTTC. As protein: CASSFVESSYNEQFF.

This clonotype was counted at least ten times. J is TRBJ2-1 and V is TRBV9; D may correspond to TRBD1 or TRBD2 (6 bases each). V gave up 0 bases and J gave up 6 bases, with 16 bases separating them. This CDR3 is built from 16 residues. Germline CDR1 SGDLS, CDR2 YYNGEE. The CDR3 DNA reads as TGTGCCAGCAGCGTAGGTGTAGGGGGGAATGGCAATGAGCAGTTCTTC. Its protein is CASSVGVGGNGNEQFF.

This clonotype was observed a handful of times. The rearrangement uses TRBV6-6 and TRBJ2-1; possibly TRBD1 for D (6 bases). The CDR3 loop spans 15 amino acids. Germline loops: CDR1 MNHNY, CDR2 SVGAGI (reference sequence). With 5 bases removed from V and 1 base from J, the gap between germline ends came to 12 bases. The CDR3 nucleotides read TGTGCCAGCAGTCAGGAGGACAGTTCCTACAATGAGCAGTTCTTC. It yields the protein CASSQEDSSYNEQFF.

This clonotype has at least ten counts. J is TRBJ1-1 and V is TRBV4-3; no clear D gene. The length of the CDR3 is 16 residues. The germline CDR1 and CDR2 sequences are LGHNA and YSLEER. Trimming took 0 bases from V and 0 from J, leaving 11 bases between them. CDR3 DNA sequence: TGCGCCAGCAGCCAAGATTCGGCCAAGATGAACACTGAAGCTTTCTTT. Translating gives CASSQDSAKMNTEAFF.

V is TRBV10-3 and J is TRBJ2-7, with no clear D. Trimming pared 3 bases from V and 6 bases from J, leaving 18 bases between. CDR3 length equals 15 residues. Germline CDR1 and CDR2: ENHRY and SYGVKD. The CDR3 protein is CAISDSGTARFEQYF. DNA of the CDR3: TGTGCCATCAGTGATTCGGGTACGGCCCGCTTCGAGCAGTACTTC.